These T cell receptor beta chains were read from a single sample in a study of blood T cell repertoires in COVID-19. Here immunoSEQ multiplex PCR was the method, and the copy in TCRdb shows in-frame clones only, minus some. The sample has fewer than 120,000 clones; about 85% are singletons. Input material: peripheral blood. The receptor set was obtained from a human donor in a cohort sampled during active COVID-19. Each CDR3 is given with its conserved first and last residue. The D gene is left open where the match is weak. A row's size may be missing; if present it is once, few, many or a size class.

TRBJ2-7	-	TRBV3-1/TRBV3-2	-	TGTGCCAGCAGCCGGTCAGGGCCCTACGAGCAGTACTTC	CASSRSGPYEQYF
TRBJ1-6	-	TRBV28	-	TGTGCCAGCAGTCCTGGAAGGACTTCGAATTCACCCCTCCACTTT	CASSPGRTSNSPLHF
TRBJ2-3	TRBD2	TRBV7-9	-	TGTGCCAGCAGCCCCTCCCGGCTAGCGGGGACTGGCACAGATACGCAGTATTTT	CASSPSRLAGTGTDTQYF
TRBJ2-3	TRBD1	TRBV4-2	once	TGTGCCAGCAGCAGACAGGGAACAGATACGCAGTATTTT	CASSRQGTDTQYF
TRBJ1-5	-	TRBV7-8	few	TGTGCCAGCAGGCTAGGTAGTAGCAATCAGCCCCAGCATTTT	CASRLGSSNQPQHF
TRBJ2-1	TRBD2	TRBV19	-	TGTGCCAGTAGAGCAACGACTAGCGCCTCCTACAATGAGCAGTTCTTC	CASRATTSASYNEQFF
TRBJ2-7	TRBD1	TRBV27	once	TGTGCCAGCAGTAGAACGGGACAGTCCCTTACCTACGAGCAGTACTTC	CASSRTGQSLTYEQYF
TRBJ1-2	TRBD1	TRBV19	-	TGTGCCAGTAGTGGAGGCGACAGGGGCGATAACTATGGCTACACCTTC	CASSGGDRGDNYGYTF
TRBJ2-3	TRBD2	TRBV20-1	-	TGCAGTGCTAGTTACAGACTAGCACGCACAGATACGCAGTATTTT	CSASYRLARTDTQYF
TRBJ1-1	TRBD1	TRBV2	few	TGTGCCAGCACAAGACAGGGCCCGAACACTGAAGCTTTCTTT	CASTRQGPNTEAFF
TRBJ2-1	-	TRBV6-5	once	TGTGCCAGCAACCCCAAGGGGAACAATGAGCAGTTCTTC	CASNPKGNNEQFF
TRBJ2-2	TRBD1	TRBV11-3	-	TGTGCCAGCGGACAGGGATACACCGGGGAGCTGTTTTTT	CASGQGYTGELFF
TRBJ2-1	-	TRBV5-1	-	TGCGCCAGCAGGGTCGACAGTAGTTCACAGTTCTTC	CASRVDSSSQFF
TRBJ2-3	-	TRBV28	-	-	CASSLTFGGTDTQYF
TRBJ2-7	TRBD1	TRBV30	-	TGTGCCTGGAGGGCACAGGGGGCAGGGTACGAGCAGTACTTC	CAWRAQGAGYEQYF
TRBJ1-6	-	TRBV27	-	TGTGCCAGCAGTTTATCGAGAGTCGCAGGGTATGTCTCACCCCTCCACTTT	CASSLSRVAGYVSPLHF
TRBJ2-7	TRBD1	TRBV11-3	once	TGTGCCAGCAGCCGGGGCGGCAGGGGGAACGAGCAGTACTTC	CASSRGGRGNEQYF
TRBJ1-1	-	TRBV19	-	TGTGCCAGTAGTGTCTCGAACACTGAAGCTTTCTTT	CASSVSNTEAFF
TRBJ2-1	-	TRBV24-1	-	TGTGCCACCAGTGGTCGAGGGTACAATGAGCAGTTCTTC	CATSGRGYNEQFF
TRBJ1-3	-	TRBV3-1/TRBV3-2	-	TGTGCCAGCAGCCAAGGTCCTTATTACTCTGGAAACACCATATATTTT	CASSQGPYYSGNTIYF
TRBJ2-7	-	TRBV28	-	TGTGCCAGCAGGCAGACTGATCTCTACGAGCAGTACTTC	CASRQTDLYEQYF
TRBJ1-1	TRBD1	TRBV12-3/TRBV12-4	-	TGTGCCAGCAATTTGGGACAGGGGATTGAAGCTTTCTTT	CASNLGQGIEAFF
TRBJ2-3	-	TRBV9	-	TGTGCCAGCAGCTCCAGCAGGGGAGATACGCAGTATTTT	CASSSSRGDTQYF
TRBJ2-3	-	TRBV10-3	-	TGTGCCATCAGCCTTTTGGGGCCCTTTGGAACAGATACGCAGTATTTT	CAISLLGPFGTDTQYF
TRBJ2-5	TRBD2	TRBV11-2	once	TGTGCCAGCAGCTTAGGTGTACTAGCGGGGGGACAAGAGACCCAGTACTTC	CASSLGVLAGGQETQYF
TRBJ1-1	-	TRBV7-3	-	TGTGCCAGCAGCCCAAGACCGTCCCCGGGCACTGAAGCTTTCTTT	CASSPRPSPGTEAFF
TRBJ2-5	TRBD2	TRBV2	once	TGTGCCAGCAGTGACTACAGGACTAGCGGGGGCCTCCTTCAAGAGACCCAGTACTTC	CASSDYRTSGGLLQETQYF
TRBJ2-5	TRBD2	TRBV5-5	-	TGTGCCAGCAGCTGGGGGACTAGCGAGGAGACCCAGTACTTC	CASSWGTSEETQYF
TRBJ2-1	TRBD2	TRBV29-1	-	TGCAGCGGGTCCACGGGGGGTGAGCAGTTCTTC	CSGSTGGEQFF
TRBJ1-5	TRBD1	TRBV28	-	TGTGCCAGCAGCGACCCCCCCGGGACAGGACAGATCAATCAGCCCCAGCATTTT	CASSDPPGTGQINQPQHF
TRBJ2-5	-	TRBV5-6	-	TGTGCCAGCAGCTTGGCGGGCAGGGAAAAAGAGACCCAGTACTTC	CASSLAGREKETQYF
TRBJ2-5	TRBD1	TRBV28	-	TGTGCCAGCAGTTCCGGGACAGGGAAAGAGACCCAGTACTTC	CASSSGTGKETQYF
TRBJ1-1	-	TRBV3-1/TRBV3-2	-	TGTGCCAGCAGCCAAGTGGCAGGGAACACTGAAGCTTTCTTT	CASSQVAGNTEAFF
TRBJ2-7	-	TRBV21-1	-	TGTGCCAGCACGCTCTGGCATCACTATCTTTCCTTCAAGCAGTACTTC	CASTLWHHYLSFKQYF
TRBJ1-1	-	TRBV7-9	-	TGTGCCAGCAGGGGACACGGAAGCACTGAAGCTTTCTTT	CASRGHGSTEAFF
TRBJ2-5	-	TRBV12-3/TRBV12-4	-	TGTGCCAGCAGCCTCTTCGACGTAGCCCGCCCGTACTTC	CASSLFDVARPYF
TRBJ2-1	TRBD1	TRBV7-3	-	TGTGCCAGCAGCTATGGAGGGGGGACAGGTCATGATGAGCAGTTCTTC	CASSYGGGTGHDEQFF
TRBJ2-7	TRBD2	TRBV2	-	TGTGCCACCACCATGCTAGCGGGGGCCTACGAGCAGTACTTC	CATTMLAGAYEQYF
TRBJ2-1	-	TRBV21-1	-	TGTGCCAGCAGCAAAGGGGGTAGCGGGAGGTCCTACAATGAGCAGTTCTTC	CASSKGGSGRSYNEQFF
TRBJ1-3	-	TRBV12-5	-	TGTGCTAGTGGTTTGGGGACAGTCTCTGGAAACACCATATATTTT	CASGLGTVSGNTIYF
TRBJ2-1	TRBD2	TRBV7-8	-	TGTGCCAGCAGCTTCCTGACCGGGACTAGCATGAATGAGCAGTTCTTC	CASSFLTGTSMNEQFF
TRBJ2-6	-	TRBV15	-	TGTGCCACCAGCAGAGATCAGGGCTCTGGGGCCAACGTCCTGACTTTC	CATSRDQGSGANVLTF
TRBJ1-1	-	TRBV6-1	once	TGTGCCAGCAGTGAATTTAGGAGTTCCACTGAAGCTTTCTTT	CASSEFRSSTEAFF
TRBJ2-1	-	TRBV9	-	TGTGCCAGCAGCGGAACAGGCGGTCAAGAACAGTTCTTC	CASSGTGGQEQFF
TRBJ1-1	-	TRBV6-1	-	TGTGCCAGCAGTGACGGGGGTTGGTGGAGAAACACTGAAGCTTTCTTT	CASSDGGWWRNTEAFF
TRBJ1-1	TRBD1	TRBV5-1	-	TGCGCCAGCAGCCCGCGCCAGACAGGGGGCGGTGGGGCTTTCTTT	CASSPRQTGGGGAFF